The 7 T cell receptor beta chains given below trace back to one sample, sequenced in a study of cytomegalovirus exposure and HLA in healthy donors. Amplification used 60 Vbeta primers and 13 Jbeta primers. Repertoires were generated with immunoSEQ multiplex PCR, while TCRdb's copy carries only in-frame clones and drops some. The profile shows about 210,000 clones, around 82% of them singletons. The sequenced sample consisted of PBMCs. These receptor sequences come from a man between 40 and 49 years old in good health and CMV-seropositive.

CDR3 coding DNA: TGTGCCAGCAGCCCCAGGAGGCCTAGCGGGACCACCGGGGAGCTGTTTTTT. Encoded protein: CASSPRRPSGTTGELFF. The V and J genes are TRBV11-3 and TRBJ2-2; 9 positions agree with TRBD2. From germline, CDR1 is SGHNT and CDR2 YENEEA. The CDR3 has 17 residues. V dropped 5 bases and J dropped 4; count of bases not matched to a gene: 11.

DNA of the CDR3: TGTGCCAGCAGCTTAGCACTGCAGGGGCTGGGCTATGGCTACACCTTC. It yields the protein CASSLALQGLGYGYTF. The V gene is TRBV11-2, the J gene TRBJ1-2; a weak D match, TRBD1 (6 bases). The CDR3 is 16 residues long. Trimming removed 1 base at V and 4 bases at J, with 16 bases between. The germline V gene has CDR1 SGHAT and CDR2 FQNNGV.

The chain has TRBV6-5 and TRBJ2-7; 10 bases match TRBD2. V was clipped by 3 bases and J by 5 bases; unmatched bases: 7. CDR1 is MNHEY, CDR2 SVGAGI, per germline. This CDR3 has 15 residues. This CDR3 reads CASSYNGLAGDEQYF. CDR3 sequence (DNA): TGTGCCAGCAGTTATAATGGGCTAGCGGGAGACGAGCAGTACTTC.

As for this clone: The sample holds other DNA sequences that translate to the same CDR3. CDR3 in amino acids: CASSLSLNTEAFF. The CDR3 DNA reads TGTGCCAGCAGCTTATCTTTGAACACTGAAGCTTTCTTT. The J gene is TRBJ1-1, the V gene TRBV11-1; unclear D gene. The CDR3 loop spans 13 amino acids. Looked up from germline, CDR1 is SGHAT and CDR2 is FQDESV (reference sequence). Trimming took off 2 bases at V and 0 bases at J, with 4 bases between the two ends. The variable domain in full, completed from reference TRBV11-1 and TRBJ1-1, reads EAEVAQSPRYKITEKSQAVAFWCDPISGHATLYWYRQILGQGPELLVQFQDESVVDDSQLPKDRFSAERLKGVDSTLKIQPAELGDSAMYLCASSLSLNTEAFFGQGTRLTVV.

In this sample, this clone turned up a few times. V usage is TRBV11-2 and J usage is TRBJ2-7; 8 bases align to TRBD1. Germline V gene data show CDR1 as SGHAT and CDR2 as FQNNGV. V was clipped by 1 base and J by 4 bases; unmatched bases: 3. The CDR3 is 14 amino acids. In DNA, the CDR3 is TGTGCCAGCAGCTTAGCAGGGGGCTGGTACGAGCAGTACTTC. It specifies CASSLAGGWYEQYF.

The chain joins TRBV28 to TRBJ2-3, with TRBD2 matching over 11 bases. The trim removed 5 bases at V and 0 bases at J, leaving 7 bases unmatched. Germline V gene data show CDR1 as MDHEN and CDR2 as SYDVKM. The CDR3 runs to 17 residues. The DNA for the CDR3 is TGTGCCAGCAGTGGGCGACTAGCGGGAACTAGCACAGATACGCAGTATTTT. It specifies CASSGRLAGTSTDTQYF. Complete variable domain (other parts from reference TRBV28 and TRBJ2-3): DVKVTQSSRYLVKRTGEKVFLECVQDMDHENMFWYRQDPGLGLRLIYFSYDVKMKEKGDIPEGYSVSREKKERFSLILESASTNQTSMYLCASSGRLAGTSTDTQYFGPGTRLTVL.

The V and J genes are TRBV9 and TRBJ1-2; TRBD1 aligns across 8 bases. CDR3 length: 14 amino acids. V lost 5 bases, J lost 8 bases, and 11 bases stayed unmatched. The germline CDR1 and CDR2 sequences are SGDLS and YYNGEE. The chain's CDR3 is CASSPRGRGQGYTF. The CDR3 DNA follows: TGTGCCAGCAGTCCGAGGGGCAGGGGGCAAGGCTACACCTTC.